The T cell receptor beta chain under discussion was sequenced for a study of cytomegalovirus exposure and HLA in healthy donors. In regard to this clone: Its antigen remains unknown.

Libraries were prepared by immunoSEQ multiplex PCR; TCRdb keeps only in-frame clonotypes and omits some of them. This table holds 100,000 to 120,000 clones, over 85% found once. The germline V and J ends were trimmed by 4 bases and 8 bases, with 11 bases remaining between them. In germline, CDR1 is SGHDT, CDR2 YYEEEE. This CDR3 has 12 amino acids. Regarding the study as a whole: Some public TCRs appeared in many individuals, while most sequences were rare. Later, an analysis found that TCR clusters from the first cohort tended to co-occur in the 90 to 150 validation repertoires. Associated with cytomegalovirus, according to the listing, were some 180 TCR beta chains.

Input material: PBMCs. This TCR came from a woman aged 18-30 years in good health and CMV-seronegative. The gene calls are TRBV5-6 and TRBJ2-3; unclear D gene. CDR3 sequence: CASSRPGGTQYF. The CDR3 coding sequence is TGTGCCAGCAGCCGTCCCGGCGGTACGCAGTATTTT.